Many counts were recorded for the clone carrying this T cell receptor (beta chain). Its antigen remains unknown. Employing constant-segment primers, 5'RACE generated TCR alpha and TCR beta cDNA libraries bearing sample barcodes and UMIs. TCRdb ran MiXCR on the 5' RACE reads and lists one entry per CDR3 protein. The data contain 500,000 to 650,000 distinct CDR3 sequences, less than 25% of them seen just once; the ten biggest clones take up under 8.5%. The CDR3 totals 13 residues. The germline V gene encodes CDR1 DFQATT and CDR2 SNEGSKA (reference sequence). V shed 2 bases and J shed 6 bases, with 12 bases lying between them. The sample comes from a study of T-cell memory formation after mild COVID-19. For the study at large: The study found TCR clusters largely donor specific.

Study findings and constraints: Researchers found some responding clones in pre-infection memory, a sign that cross-reactive memory joined. Clones shrinking from day 15 to 85 showed even CD4/CD8 mixes; later expanders tilted CD4+.

Sequenced: PBMCs or a T cell subset sorted from them (not recorded which). This receptor was taken from an adult woman who had mild COVID-19 (a few samples of this study predate the infection). Cell type and time point are not known. The rearrangement uses TRBV20-1 and TRBJ2-3; D might be TRBD2 (6 bases). For the CDR3, the DNA is TGCAGTGCTAGACTGCCTAGCGCGGATACGCAGTATTTT. This translates into CSARLPSADTQYF.